The sequence of this T cell receptor (beta chain) was determined in a study of Ad26.COV2.S vaccination and SARS-CoV-2 variants. The wider study: The donor belonged to the COV1001 Ad26.COV2.S trial arm. Intramuscular Ad26.COV2.S doses were given once or twice, 56 days apart.

This clone turned up a few times. The assay was immunoSEQ multiplex PCR, and TCRdb's table has in-frame clones only and misses some. Of about 440,000 clones listed, 90% are singletons. Treatment in this sample: around 19 received Ad26.COV2.S at low or high dose, single or two shots; several received placebo; per-sample allocation not given. Following the first vaccine or placebo injection, samples were taken on day 63. The administered vaccine (an Ad26 vector) expressed Wuhan-strain SARS-CoV-2 spike. Looked up from germline, CDR1 is MNHNY and CDR2 is SVGAGI (reference sequence). V gave up 5 bases and J gave up 8 bases; unmatched junction bases: 12. There are 15 residues in the CDR3.

Here the sequenced sample was peripheral blood, taken in a trial of Ad26.COV2.S vaccine versus placebo. The TCR sequence derives from a person between 18 and 65 years old who received the Ad26.COV2.S COVID-19 vaccine or a placebo. This chain uses TRBV6-6 with TRBJ2-1, with 7 bases matching TRBD1. The CDR3 nucleotides read TGTGCCAGCAGTCTCCGACAGGGAGTTCCTCATGAGCAGTTCTTC. It encodes CASSLRQGVPHEQFF.